Listed below are T cell receptor beta chains from one sample, sequenced in a study of blood T cell repertoires in COVID-19. The protocol was immunoSEQ multiplex PCR, while the TCRdb copy is restricted to in-frame clones and leaves out a portion. The sample has approximately 380,000 clones; approximately 90% are singletons. Material for sequencing was PBMCs or T cells enriched from blood (not recorded which). These receptors were taken from a woman between 18 and 29 years old who had recovered from COVID-19. CDR3s include the opening cysteine and the closing phenylalanine or tryptophan. Each record gives: J gene, V gene, D gene, CDR3 protein. The D gene is left open where the match is weak.

>TRBJ2-4|TRBV25-1|.
CASSGGLAKNIQYF
>TRBJ2-1|TRBV6-4|TRBD2
CASSDSWKAGGNEQFF
>TRBJ2-5|TRBV7-8|TRBD1
CASSARDRVEETQYF
>TRBJ2-3|TRBV29-1|.
CSVAGGPDTQYF
>TRBJ1-5|TRBV12-3/TRBV12-4|.
CAGTDSNQPQHF
>TRBJ1-4|TRBV4-1|TRBD1
CASSPGQGRGEKLFF
>TRBJ1-1|TRBV6-4|.
CASSEGGNTEAFF
>TRBJ2-3|TRBV10-3|TRBD1
CAIRPGQGVSADTQYF
>TRBJ2-7|TRBV27|TRBD1
CASSWDRALEQYF
>TRBJ1-2|TRBV3-1/TRBV3-2|.
CASSQDTAGDDYGYTF
>TRBJ1-1|TRBV6-5|.
CASSYSASAEAFF
>TRBJ2-7|TRBV18|.
CASSPRSGNGEQYF
>TRBJ1-5|TRBV28|.
CASSSRDGQPQHF
>TRBJ1-4|TRBV7-8|.
CASSPPRRETNEKLFF
>TRBJ2-7|TRBV4-1|TRBD1
CASSQTGGLGREQYF
>TRBJ1-6|TRBV6-2/TRBV6-3|.
CASSYPTDSPAYNSPLHF
>TRBJ2-7|TRBV6-1|.
CASSEWDIYEQYF
>TRBJ1-1|TRBV5-1|.
CASSKGPGDTEAFF
>TRBJ1-1|TRBV5-1|TRBD1
CASSLAGQGDTEAFF
>TRBJ2-1|TRBV10-3|TRBD1
CAISGADRGGPYNEQFF
>TRBJ1-2|TRBV27|TRBD1
CASSPRQGPYGYTF
>TRBJ2-5|TRBV20-1|.
CSASINGGQETQYF
>TRBJ2-3|TRBV28|TRBD2
CASSPPLLAGVTDTQYF
>TRBJ1-2|TRBV6-5|TRBD1
CGSAPGQGLRGYTF
>TRBJ1-2|TRBV7-6|TRBD1
CASSLAGQGDYYGYTF
>TRBJ1-4|TRBV19|.
CASSQGSSNEKLFF
>TRBJ2-2|TRBV5-1|TRBD1
CASSVQTKTVTGEHRQHGELFF
>TRBJ2-1|TRBV5-1|.
CASSLGRVDEQFF
>TRBJ2-1|TRBV7-2|.
CASSHRGGSHNEQFF
>TRBJ1-3|TRBV9|.
CASSVVRGGNTIYF
>TRBJ2-7|TRBV2|.
CAGLQNLSYEQYF
>TRBJ2-7|TRBV6-5|TRBD1
CASSIDRGSYEQYF
>TRBJ2-5|TRBV9|TRBD2
CASRGEGETQYF
>TRBJ1-2|TRBV25-1|.
CASSPGPGSRGGYTF
>TRBJ2-1|TRBV7-2|TRBD2
CASSFGLAVTYNEQFF
>TRBJ1-4|TRBV28|TRBD1
CASSLSLRQGAYGNEKLFF
>TRBJ2-3|TRBV5-4|TRBD2
CASNPTSGGTDTQYF
>TRBJ1-3|TRBV29-1|.
CSVEDRTSGNTIYF
>TRBJ1-2|TRBV5-1|.
CASSLHDSTYGYTF
>TRBJ1-4|TRBV6-5|TRBD1
CASSFRTGGEKLFF
>TRBJ2-7|TRBV6-6|TRBD2
CASSPRLGGMVGVRIREQYF
>TRBJ2-7|TRBV7-9|.
CASSLADLAYEQYF
>TRBJ1-1|TRBV18|.
CASSPSMNTEAFF